This TCR beta chain comes out of a study of monozygotic twins with inflammatory bowel disease (dated by TCRdb to about 2019). With respect to the entire study: A total of 28 monozygotic twin pairs were included in the full study, comprising nine German pairs (four IBD-concordant, five IBD-discordant) and 19 IBD-discordant Danish pairs. The search for disease-associated traits relied mainly on comparing, within discordant pairs, IBD patients with their genetically identical healthy co-twins. Each individual had, on average, about 151 000 unique TCRalpha sequences and 181 000 unique TCRbeta sequences available for analysis.

The CDR3, cysteine through phenylalanine, is 17 amino acids long. The DNA is unrecorded. CDR1 and CDR2 are read off the germline V gene as MNHEY and SVGEGT. From each donor, a roughly 2.7 ml peripheral blood sample was collected into PAXgene tubes and kept at -80 degrees C. Without any T cell sorting, total RNA was extracted from whole blood using the PAXgene blood miRNA kit on an automated QIAcube. Deep TCRalpha and TCRbeta repertoire profiling with unique molecular barcoding was performed on peripheral blood of monozygotic twin pairs concordant or discordant for inflammatory bowel disease. Smoking habits were recorded for all twin pairs, with individuals classified as current, former or never smokers. The method behind the library was 5' RACE. The input for every TCR library was roughly 3,200 ng of total RNA. For each sample, cDNA synthesis was carried out in eight separate reactions using SMARTScribe reverse transcriptase. Unique molecular identifiers containing a 6-nucleotide sample barcode were introduced through template switching during cDNA synthesis. TCRalpha and TCRbeta cDNA was amplified by two nested PCRs of around 16 and 10 cycles, with bead purification after each PCR. Before amplification, the cDNA was treated with uracil DNA-glycosylase and purified using the QIAquick PCR purification kit. In the second PCR, Illumina TruSeq-compatible adapters and sample-specific barcodes were added. Library quality and concentration were assessed using TapeStation and Qubit, and approximately 5 ng of each library was pooled. Pooled libraries were sequenced on an Illumina HiSeq2500 single-index Rapid Run with 2 x 100 bp reads and custom sequencing primers. Per the original workflow: PCR and sequencing errors were corrected by UMI-based consensus assembly using MiGEC version 1.2.6. MiXCR version 2.1.1 was used for V(D)J alignment, clonotype assembly and CDR3 extraction. To normalise gene usage, clonotype sharing and MAIT/NKT TCR abundance, the analysis used the top 1000, 10 000 and 20 000 clonotypes per sample. Diversity was computed as the inverse Simpson index with the vegan R package after downsampling to 27 000 UMIs. Paired Mann-Whitney U tests were applied to discordant twin pairs, and Benjamini-Hochberg correction was used for multiple testing. TCRdb reanalyzed the reads, keeping one entry per CDR3 protein sequence and omitting DNA. The authors' filters were not applied to this entry. In this sample's table one finds around 230,000 distinct CDR3 sequences. Around 1.5% of the sample is in the top ten clones.

Here is what the overall study found, with its caveats: No single strong signal or clonotype linked to IBD turned up in the results, so the idea that one exists was not supported. Because patients were on differing immunosuppressive treatments, the repertoires may have picked up extra background noise and inter-individual variability. IBD patients had lower TCRbeta repertoire diversity, measured by the inverse Simpson index, than their healthy co-twins. Compared with healthy twins, IBD patients shared fewer clonotypes with other individuals, and the difference was most pronounced in patients with signs of disease activity. Different T cell subtypes could not be distinguished in the analysis. Concordant and discordant twins showed no difference in repertoire similarity, possibly because of limited statistical power.

In regard to this clonotype: Its antigen is still unknown.

The chain uses TRBV6-2 or TRBV6-3 and TRBJ1-5; TCRdb's assignment of TRBD1 cannot be checked, as there is no DNA. The material sequenced was blood. This TCR was recovered from a human donor with ulcerative colitis or Crohn's disease, or a healthy co-twin of an affected twin (not recorded which). The CDR3 here reads CASSYRQDTYSNQPQHF.